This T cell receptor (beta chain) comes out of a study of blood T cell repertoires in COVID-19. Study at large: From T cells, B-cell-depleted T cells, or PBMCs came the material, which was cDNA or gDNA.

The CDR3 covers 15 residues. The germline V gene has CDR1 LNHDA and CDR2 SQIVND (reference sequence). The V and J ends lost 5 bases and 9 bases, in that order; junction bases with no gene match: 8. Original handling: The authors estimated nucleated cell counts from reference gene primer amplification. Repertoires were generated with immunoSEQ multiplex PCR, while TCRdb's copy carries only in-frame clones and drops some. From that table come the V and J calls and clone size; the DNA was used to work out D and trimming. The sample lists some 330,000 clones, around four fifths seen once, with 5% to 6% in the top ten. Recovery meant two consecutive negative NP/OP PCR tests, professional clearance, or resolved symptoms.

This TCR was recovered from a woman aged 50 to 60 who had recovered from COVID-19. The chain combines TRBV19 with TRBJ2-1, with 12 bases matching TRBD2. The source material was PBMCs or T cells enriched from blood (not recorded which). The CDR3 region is CASSSRTSGNSEQFF. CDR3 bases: TGTGCCAGTAGTTCCCGGACTAGCGGGAACAGTGAGCAGTTCTTC.